This is a list of T cell receptor beta chains from one sample in a study of shared clonotypes between healthy human individuals. The protocol was immunoSEQ multiplex PCR, while the TCRdb copy is restricted to in-frame clones and leaves out a portion. The data show about a million clones, 60% to 85% seen once. Sequencing input: memory CD4+ T cells from PBMCs. The source is a young man in good health. Some clones in this sample may be carry-over from other donors' samples. CDR3s include the opening cysteine and the closing phenylalanine or tryptophan. D genes are given only for firm matches. A clone size is listed for some rows: how often the clone was seen (once, few, many), or a class if it is expanded.

cdr3_length	v_call	j_call	d_call	clone_size	cdr3_aa	cdr3_nt
17	TRBV11-2	TRBJ2-6	.	.	CASSLINRLSGANVLTF	TGTGCCAGCAGCTTAATCAACAGGTTGTCTGGGGCCAACGTCCTGACTTTC
14	TRBV4-1	TRBJ1-2	.	.	CASSQRNSPYGYTF	TGCGCCAGCAGCCAACGGAACAGTCCCTATGGCTACACCTTC
14	TRBV5-1	TRBJ2-1	.	.	CASSLFRLTDEQFF	TGCGCCAGCAGCTTGTTCCGGTTGACGGATGAGCAGTTCTTC
12	TRBV2	TRBJ2-3	.	.	CASSDTSDTQYF	TGTGCCAGCAGTGACACCTCAGATACGCAGTATTTT
13	TRBV27	TRBJ1-2	TRBD1	.	CASSKGQVYGYTF	TGTGCCAGCAGTAAGGGACAGGTCTATGGCTACACCTTC
16	TRBV6-6	TRBJ1-3	TRBD1	.	CASSYGGNRGRYTIYF	TGTGCCAGCAGTTACGGGGGGAACAGGGGGCGGTACACCATATATTTT
17	TRBV7-3	TRBJ2-2	TRBD2	.	CASSPGLAGGRAGELFF	TGTGCCAGCAGCCCGGGACTAGCGGGAGGCCGGGCCGGGGAGCTGTTTTTT
12	TRBV2	TRBJ2-5	TRBD1	many	CASRGQGETQYF	TGTGCCAGCAGGGGACAGGGAGAGACCCAGTACTTC
14	TRBV5-6	TRBJ1-3	.	once	CASSHRGPGNTIYF	TGTGCCAGCAGCCATCGGGGGCCCGGGAACACCATATATTTT
12	TRBV10-3	TRBJ2-7	.	once	CAISDGIYEQYF	TGTGCCATCAGTGATGGCATCTACGAGCAGTACTTC
17	TRBV7-2	TRBJ2-3	TRBD2	.	CASSFSSGSPRTDTQYF	TGTGCCAGCAGCTTCTCTAGCGGGAGCCCACGCACAGATACGCAGTATTTT
13	TRBV2	TRBJ1-5	.	.	CASSPEVNQPQHF	TGTGCCAGCAGCCCTGAGGTGAATCAGCCCCAGCATTTT
15	TRBV5-1	TRBJ2-5	.	.	CASSLLGHPQETQYF	TGCGCCAGCAGCTTACTAGGACATCCCCAAGAGACCCAGTACTTC
16	TRBV28	TRBJ1-5	.	once	CASSLSYSRPNQPQHF	TGTGCCAGCAGTTTGTCTTACTCACGGCCCAATCAGCCCCAGCATTTT
12	TRBV11-2	TRBJ1-1	.	many	CASSPVGAEAFF	TGTGCCAGCAGCCCCGTGGGAGCTGAAGCTTTCTTT
14	TRBV30	TRBJ1-6	TRBD1	.	CAWSRTGYNSPLHF	TGTGCCTGGAGTAGGACAGGGTATAATTCACCCCTCCACTTT
14	TRBV2	TRBJ2-5	.	.	CASSVSGSRATQYF	TGTGCCAGCAGTGTTTCGGGATCGAGGGCGACCCAGTACTTC
15	TRBV30	TRBJ2-7	.	.	CAATYLGTGSYEQYF	TGTGCCGCTACCTATCTGGGGACCGGCTCCTACGAGCAGTACTTC
13	TRBV5-1	TRBJ1-1	TRBD1	once	CASSLQGAAEAFF	TGCGCCAGCAGCTTACAGGGGGCCGCTGAAGCTTTCTTT
13	TRBV19	TRBJ1-2	.	.	CASSSGTYYGYTF	TGTGCCAGTAGTAGCGGGACTTACTATGGCTACACCTTC
15	TRBV5-1	TRBJ1-2	TRBD1	.	CASSLRGTEDYGYTF	TGCGCCAGCAGCCTGCGGGGGACAGAAGACTATGGCTACACCTTC